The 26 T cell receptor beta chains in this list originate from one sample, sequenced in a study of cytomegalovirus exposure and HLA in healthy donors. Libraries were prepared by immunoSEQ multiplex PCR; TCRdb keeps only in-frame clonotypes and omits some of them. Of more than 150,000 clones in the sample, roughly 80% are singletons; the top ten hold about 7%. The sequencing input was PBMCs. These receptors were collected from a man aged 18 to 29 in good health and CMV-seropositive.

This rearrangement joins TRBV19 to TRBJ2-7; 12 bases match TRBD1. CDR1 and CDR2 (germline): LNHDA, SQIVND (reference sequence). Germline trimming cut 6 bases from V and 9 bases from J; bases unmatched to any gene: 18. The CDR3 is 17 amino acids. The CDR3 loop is CASSKLPGTGGDTGQYF. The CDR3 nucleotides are TGTGCCAGTAGCAAACTCCCCGGGACAGGGGGCGATACGGGGCAGTACTTC.

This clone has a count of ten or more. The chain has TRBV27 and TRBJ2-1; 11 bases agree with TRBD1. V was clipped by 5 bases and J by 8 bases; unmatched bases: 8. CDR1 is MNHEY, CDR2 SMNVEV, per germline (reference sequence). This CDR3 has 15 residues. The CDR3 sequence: CASSAGQGAFYEQFF. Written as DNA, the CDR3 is TGTGCCAGCAGTGCAGGACAGGGGGCGTTCTATGAGCAGTTCTTC.

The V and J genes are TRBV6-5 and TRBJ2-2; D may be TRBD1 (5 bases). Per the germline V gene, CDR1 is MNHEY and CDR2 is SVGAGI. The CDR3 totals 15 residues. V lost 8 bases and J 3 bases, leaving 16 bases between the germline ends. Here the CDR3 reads CASFGHSIDTGELFF. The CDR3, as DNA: TGTGCCAGCTTTGGACACTCCATCGACACCGGGGAGCTGTTTTTT.

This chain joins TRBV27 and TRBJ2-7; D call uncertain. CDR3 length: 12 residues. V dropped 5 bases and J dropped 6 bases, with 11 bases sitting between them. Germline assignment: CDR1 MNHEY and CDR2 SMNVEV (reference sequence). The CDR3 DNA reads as TGTGCCAGCAGTGACGGGTGGTCCGAGCAGTACTTC. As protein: CASSDGWSEQYF.

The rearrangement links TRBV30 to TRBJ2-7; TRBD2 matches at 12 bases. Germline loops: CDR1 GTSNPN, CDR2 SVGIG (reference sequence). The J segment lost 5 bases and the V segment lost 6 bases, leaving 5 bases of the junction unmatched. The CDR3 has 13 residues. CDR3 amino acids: CACASGRAHEQYF. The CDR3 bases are TGTGCCTGTGCTAGCGGGAGGGCCCACGAGCAGTACTTC.

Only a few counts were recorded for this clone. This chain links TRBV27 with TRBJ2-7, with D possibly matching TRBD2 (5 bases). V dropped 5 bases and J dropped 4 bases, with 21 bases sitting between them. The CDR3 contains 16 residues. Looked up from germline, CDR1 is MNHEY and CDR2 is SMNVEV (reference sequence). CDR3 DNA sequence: TGTGCCAGCAGTCTTCACCTAGCCGTACCCCCTTACGAGCAGTACTTC. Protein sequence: CASSLHLAVPPYEQYF.

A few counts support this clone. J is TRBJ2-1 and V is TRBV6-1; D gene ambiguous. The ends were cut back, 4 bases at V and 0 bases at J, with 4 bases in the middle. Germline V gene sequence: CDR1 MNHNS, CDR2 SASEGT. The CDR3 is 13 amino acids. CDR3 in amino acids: CASSASSYNEQFF. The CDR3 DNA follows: TGTGCCAGCAGTGCGAGCTCCTACAATGAGCAGTTCTTC.

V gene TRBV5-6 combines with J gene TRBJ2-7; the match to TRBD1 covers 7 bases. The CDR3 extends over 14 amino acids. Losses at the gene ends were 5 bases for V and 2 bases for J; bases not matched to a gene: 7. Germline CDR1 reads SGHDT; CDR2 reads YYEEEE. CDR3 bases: TGTGCCAGCAGTTCGCCCGGGACAGCCTACGAGCAGTACTTC. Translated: CASSSPGTAYEQYF. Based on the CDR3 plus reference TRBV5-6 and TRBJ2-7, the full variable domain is DAGVTQSPTHLIKTRGQQVTLRCSPKSGHDTVSWYQQALGQGPQFIFQYYEEEERQRGNFPDRFSGHQFPNYSSELNVNALLLGDSALYLCASSSPGTAYEQYFGPGTRLTVT.

The CDR3 coding sequence is TGTGCCAGCTCAAGACACCGGGGTACGCAGTATTTT. This codes for CASSRHRGTQYF. This rearrangement joins TRBV28 to TRBJ2-3, with a possible D match to TRBD2 (5 bases). CDR1 and CDR2 (germline): MDHEN, SYDVKM. Trimming stripped 8 bases from V and 8 bases from J, with 14 bases between. There are 12 residues in the CDR3.

In DNA form, the CDR3 reads TGCGCCAGCAGCTTGGAGCGGGAATCCTACAATGAGCAGTTCTTC. Amino acid sequence: CASSLERESYNEQFF. The V gene is TRBV5-1, the J gene TRBJ2-1, with TRBD2 identical over 7 bases. CDR1 is SGHRS and CDR2 is YFSETQ in the germline V gene. The CDR3 loop spans 15 amino acids. The V segment lost 0 bases and the J segment 1 base; nucleotides outside the gene matches: 1.

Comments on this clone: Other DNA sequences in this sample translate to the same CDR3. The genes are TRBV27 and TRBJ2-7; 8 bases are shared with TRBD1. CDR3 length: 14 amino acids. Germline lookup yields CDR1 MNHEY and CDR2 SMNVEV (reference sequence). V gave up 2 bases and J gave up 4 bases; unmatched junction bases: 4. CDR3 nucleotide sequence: TGTGCCAGCAGTTTAGGTCAGGGGGCTTACGAGCAGTACTTC. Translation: CASSLGQGAYEQYF.

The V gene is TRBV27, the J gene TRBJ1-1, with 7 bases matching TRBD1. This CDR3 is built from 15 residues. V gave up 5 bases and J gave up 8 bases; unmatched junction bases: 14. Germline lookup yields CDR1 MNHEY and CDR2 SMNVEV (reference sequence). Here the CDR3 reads CASSPIPGTVVEAFF. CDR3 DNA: TGTGCCAGCAGTCCGATCCCCGGGACAGTCGTGGAAGCTTTCTTT.

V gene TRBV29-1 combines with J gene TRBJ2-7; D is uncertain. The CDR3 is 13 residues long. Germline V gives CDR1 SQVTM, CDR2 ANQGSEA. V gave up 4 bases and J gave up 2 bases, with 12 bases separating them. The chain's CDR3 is CSVVTPSAYEQYF. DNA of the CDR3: TGCAGCGTTGTAACTCCCTCGGCCTACGAGCAGTACTTC.

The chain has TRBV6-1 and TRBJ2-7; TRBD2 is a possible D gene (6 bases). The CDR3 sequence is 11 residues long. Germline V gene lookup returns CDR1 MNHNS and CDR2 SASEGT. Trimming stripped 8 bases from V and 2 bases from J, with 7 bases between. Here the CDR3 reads CASSSAYEQYF. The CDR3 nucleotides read TGTGCCAGCTCTAGCGCCTACGAGCAGTACTTC.

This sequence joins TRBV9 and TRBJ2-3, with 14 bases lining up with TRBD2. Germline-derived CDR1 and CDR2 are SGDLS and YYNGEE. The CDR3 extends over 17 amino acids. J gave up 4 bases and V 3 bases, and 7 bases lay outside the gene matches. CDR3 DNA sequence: TGTGCCAGCAGCGCGGCGGGGACTAGCGGGAGTTCAGATACGCAGTATTTT. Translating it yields CASSAAGTSGSSDTQYF.

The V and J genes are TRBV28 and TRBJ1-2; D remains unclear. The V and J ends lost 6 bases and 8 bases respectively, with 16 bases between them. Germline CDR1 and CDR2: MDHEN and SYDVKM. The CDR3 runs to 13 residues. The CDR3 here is CASSRPGGGGYTF. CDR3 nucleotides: TGTGCCAGCAGCCGACCCGGAGGAGGCGGCTACACCTTC.

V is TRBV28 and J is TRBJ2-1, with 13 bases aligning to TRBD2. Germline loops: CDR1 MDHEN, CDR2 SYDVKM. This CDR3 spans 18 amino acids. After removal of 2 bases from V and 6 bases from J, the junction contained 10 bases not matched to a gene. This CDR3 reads CASSLVGLAGARSNEQFF. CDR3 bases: TGTGCCAGCAGTTTAGTAGGACTAGCGGGAGCCCGGAGCAATGAGCAGTTCTTC.

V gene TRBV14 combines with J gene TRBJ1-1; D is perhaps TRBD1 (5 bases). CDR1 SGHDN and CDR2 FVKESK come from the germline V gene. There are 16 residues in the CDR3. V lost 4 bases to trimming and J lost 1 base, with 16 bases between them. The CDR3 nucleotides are TGTGCCAGCAGCCTACTACCGGGGGGGTGGAACACTGAAGCTTTCTTT. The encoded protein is CASSLLPGGWNTEAFF. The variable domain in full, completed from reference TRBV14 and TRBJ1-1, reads EAGVTQFPSHSVIEKGQTVTLRCDPISGHDNLYWYRRVMGKEIKFLLHFVKESKQDESGMPNNRFLAERTGGTYSTLKVQPAELEDSGVYFCASSLLPGGWNTEAFFGQGTRLTVV.

CDR3 DNA sequence: TGTGCCAGCAGCTTGCAAGCAACCGCGAATACTAATGAAAAACTGTTTTTT. Encoded protein: CASSLQATANTNEKLFF. This chain links TRBV5-8 with TRBJ1-4; D gene unclear. The V end was cut by 1 base, the J end by 2 bases, with 15 bases between. The CDR3 sequence is 17 residues long. Germline V gene sequence: CDR1 SGHTS, CDR2 YDEGEE.

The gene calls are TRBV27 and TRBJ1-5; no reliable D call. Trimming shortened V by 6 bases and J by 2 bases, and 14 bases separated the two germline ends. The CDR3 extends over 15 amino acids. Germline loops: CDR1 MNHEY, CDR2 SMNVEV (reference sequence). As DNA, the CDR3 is TGTGCCAGCAGCGCGGCCCGGTGGGGCAATCAGCCCCAGCATTTT. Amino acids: CASSAARWGNQPQHF.

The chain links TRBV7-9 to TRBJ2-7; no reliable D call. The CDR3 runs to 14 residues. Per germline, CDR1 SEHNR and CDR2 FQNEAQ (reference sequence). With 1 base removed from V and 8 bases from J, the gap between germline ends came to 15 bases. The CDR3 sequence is CASSLGGPGQQQYF. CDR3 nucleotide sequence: TGTGCCAGCAGCTTAGGTGGTCCGGGTCAACAGCAGTACTTC. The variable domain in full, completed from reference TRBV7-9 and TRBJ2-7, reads DTGVSQNPRHKITKRGQNVTFRCDPISEHNRLYWYRQTLGQGPEFLTYFQNEAQLEKSRLLSDRFSAERPKGSFSTLEIQRTEQGDSAMYLCASSLGGPGQQQYFGPGTRLTVT.

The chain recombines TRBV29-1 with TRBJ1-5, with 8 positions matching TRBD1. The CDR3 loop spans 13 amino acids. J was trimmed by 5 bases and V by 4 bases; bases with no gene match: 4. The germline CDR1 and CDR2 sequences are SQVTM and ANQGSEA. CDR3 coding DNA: TGCAGCGTTGTGGCAGGGGGCGATCAGCCCCAGCATTTT. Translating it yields CSVVAGGDQPQHF.

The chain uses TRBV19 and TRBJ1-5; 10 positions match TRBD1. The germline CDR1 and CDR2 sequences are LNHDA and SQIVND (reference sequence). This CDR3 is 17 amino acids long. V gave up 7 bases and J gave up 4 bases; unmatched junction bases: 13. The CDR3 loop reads CASKRGTGEIANQPQHF. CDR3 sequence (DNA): TGTGCCAGTAAGCGGGGGACAGGGGAGATTGCGAATCAGCCCCAGCATTTT.

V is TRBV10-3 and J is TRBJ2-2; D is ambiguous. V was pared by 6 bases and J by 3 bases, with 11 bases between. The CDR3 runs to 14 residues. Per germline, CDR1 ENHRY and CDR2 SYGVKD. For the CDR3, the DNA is TGTGCCATCAGGCCCGCGCGTGACACCGGGGAGCTGTTTTTT. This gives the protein CAIRPARDTGELFF.

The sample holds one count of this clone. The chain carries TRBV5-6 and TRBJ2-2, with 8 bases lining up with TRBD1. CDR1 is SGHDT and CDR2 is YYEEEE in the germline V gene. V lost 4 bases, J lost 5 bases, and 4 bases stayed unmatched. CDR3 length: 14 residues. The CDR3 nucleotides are TGTGCCAGCAGCCCCGGGACAGGAACCGGGGAGCTGTTTTTT. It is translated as CASSPGTGTGELFF. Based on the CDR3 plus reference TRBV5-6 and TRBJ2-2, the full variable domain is DAGVTQSPTHLIKTRGQQVTLRCSPKSGHDTVSWYQQALGQGPQFIFQYYEEEERQRGNFPDRFSGHQFPNYSSELNVNALLLGDSALYLCASSPGTGTGELFFGEGSRLTVL.

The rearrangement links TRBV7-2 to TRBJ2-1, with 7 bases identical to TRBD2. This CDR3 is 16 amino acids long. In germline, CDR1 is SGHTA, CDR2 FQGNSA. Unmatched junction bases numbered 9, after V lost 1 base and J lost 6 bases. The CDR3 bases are TGTGCCAGCAGCTTAGTTTCTAGCGGAGTTTCCAATGAGCAGTTCTTC. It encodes CASSLVSSGVSNEQFF. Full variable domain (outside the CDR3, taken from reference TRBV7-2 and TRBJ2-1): GAGVSQSPSNKVTEKGKDVELRCDPISGHTALYWYRQSLGQGLEFLIYFQGNSAPDKSGLPSDRFSAERTGGSVSTLTIQRTQQEDSAVYLCASSLVSSGVSNEQFFGPGTRLTVL.